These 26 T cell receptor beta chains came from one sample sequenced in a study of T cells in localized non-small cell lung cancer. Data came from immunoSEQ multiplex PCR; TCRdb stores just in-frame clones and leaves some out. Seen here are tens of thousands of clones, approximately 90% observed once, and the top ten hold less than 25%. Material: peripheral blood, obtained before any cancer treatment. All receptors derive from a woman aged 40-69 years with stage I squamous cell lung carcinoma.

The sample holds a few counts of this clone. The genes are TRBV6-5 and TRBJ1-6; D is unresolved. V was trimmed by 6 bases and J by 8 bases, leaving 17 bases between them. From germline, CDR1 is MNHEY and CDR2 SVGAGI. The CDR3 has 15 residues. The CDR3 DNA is TGTGCCAGCAGCCACGATCCGGGAGCTTATTCACCCCTCCACTTT. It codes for CASSHDPGAYSPLHF.

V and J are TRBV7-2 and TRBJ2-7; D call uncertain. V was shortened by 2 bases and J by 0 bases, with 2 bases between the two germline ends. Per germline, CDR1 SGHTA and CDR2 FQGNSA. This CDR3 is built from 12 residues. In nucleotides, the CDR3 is TGTGCCAGCAGCTTAAGCTCCTACGAGCAGTACTTC. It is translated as CASSLSSYEQYF.

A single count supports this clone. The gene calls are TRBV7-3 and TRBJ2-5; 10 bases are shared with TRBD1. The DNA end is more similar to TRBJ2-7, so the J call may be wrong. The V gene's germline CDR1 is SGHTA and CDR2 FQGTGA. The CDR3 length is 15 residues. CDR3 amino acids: CASSPGGTGAYEQYF. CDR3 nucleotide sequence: TGTGCCAGCAGCCCAGGTGGGACAGGGGCCTACGAGCAGTACTTC.

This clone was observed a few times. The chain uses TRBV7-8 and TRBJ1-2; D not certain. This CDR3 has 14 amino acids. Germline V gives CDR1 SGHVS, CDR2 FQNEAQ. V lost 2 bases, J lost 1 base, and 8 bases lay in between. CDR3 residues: CASSLIGFNYGYTF. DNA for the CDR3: TGTGCCAGCAGCTTAATTGGGTTTAACTATGGCTACACCTTC.

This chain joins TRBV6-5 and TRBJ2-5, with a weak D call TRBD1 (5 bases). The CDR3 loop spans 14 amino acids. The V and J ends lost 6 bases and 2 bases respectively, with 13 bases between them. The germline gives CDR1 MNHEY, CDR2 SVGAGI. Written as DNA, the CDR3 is TGTGCCAGCAGCTACCGGCAGGGTCAAGAGACCCAGTACTTC. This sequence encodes CASSYRQGQETQYF.

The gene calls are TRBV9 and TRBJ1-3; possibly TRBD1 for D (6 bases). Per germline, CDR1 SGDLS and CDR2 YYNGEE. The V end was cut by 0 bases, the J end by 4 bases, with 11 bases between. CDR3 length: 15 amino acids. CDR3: CASSVDPGAGNTIYF. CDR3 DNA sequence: TGTGCCAGCAGCGTAGATCCGGGGGCAGGAAACACCATATATTTT.

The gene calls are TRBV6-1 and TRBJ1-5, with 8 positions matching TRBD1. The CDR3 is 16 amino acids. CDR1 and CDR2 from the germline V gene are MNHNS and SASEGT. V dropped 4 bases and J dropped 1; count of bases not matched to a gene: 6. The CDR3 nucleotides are TGTGCCAGCAGTGCATCGACAGGGGTCAGCAATCAGCCCCAGCATTTT. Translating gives CASSASTGVSNQPQHF.

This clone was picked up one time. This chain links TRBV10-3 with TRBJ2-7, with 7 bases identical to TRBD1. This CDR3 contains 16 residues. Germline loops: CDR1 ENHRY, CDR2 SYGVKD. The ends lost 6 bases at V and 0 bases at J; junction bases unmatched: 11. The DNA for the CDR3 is TGTGCCATCAGCCCGTCACAGGGACAGAGCTCCTACGAGCAGTACTTC. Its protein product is CAISPSQGQSSYEQYF.

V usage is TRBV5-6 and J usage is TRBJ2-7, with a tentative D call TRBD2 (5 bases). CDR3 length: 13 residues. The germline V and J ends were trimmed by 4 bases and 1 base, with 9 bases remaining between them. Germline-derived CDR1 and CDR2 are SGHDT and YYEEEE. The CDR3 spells CASSPRGSYEQYF. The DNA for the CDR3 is TGTGCCAGCAGCCCACGGGGTTCCTACGAGCAGTACTTC.

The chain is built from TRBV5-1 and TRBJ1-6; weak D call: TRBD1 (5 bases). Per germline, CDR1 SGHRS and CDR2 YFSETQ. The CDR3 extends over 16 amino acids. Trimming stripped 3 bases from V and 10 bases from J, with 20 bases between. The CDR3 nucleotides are TGCGCCAGCAGCTGGGAACAACGGGGCCTAGGCTCACCCCTCCACTTT. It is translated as CASSWEQRGLGSPLHF.

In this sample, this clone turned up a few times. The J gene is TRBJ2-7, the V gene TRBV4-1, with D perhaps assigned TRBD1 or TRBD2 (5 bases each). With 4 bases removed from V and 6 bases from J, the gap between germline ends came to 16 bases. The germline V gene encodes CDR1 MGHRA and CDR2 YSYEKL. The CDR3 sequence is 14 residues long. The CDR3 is CASSLGTTGGEQYF. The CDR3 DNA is TGCGCCAGCAGCCTAGGTACAACAGGAGGCGAGCAGTACTTC.

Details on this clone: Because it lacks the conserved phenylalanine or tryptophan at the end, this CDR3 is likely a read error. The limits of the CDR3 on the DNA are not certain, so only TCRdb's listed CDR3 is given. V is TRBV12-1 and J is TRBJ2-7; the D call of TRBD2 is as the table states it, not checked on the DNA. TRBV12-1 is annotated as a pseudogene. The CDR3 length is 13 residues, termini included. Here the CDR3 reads CASSFYFGVDGTA.

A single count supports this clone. CDR3 coding DNA: TGCGCCAGCAGCCAAGCGGTGAGGGACATTAGCACAGATACGCAGTATTTT. Translation gives CASSQAVRDISTDTQYF. The V gene is TRBV4-1, the J gene TRBJ2-3, with a tentative D call TRBD1 (6 bases). Germline V lookup: CDR1 MGHRA, CDR2 YSYEKL. The CDR3 loop spans 17 amino acids. Trimming removed 1 base from V and 0 bases from J, with 14 bases in between.

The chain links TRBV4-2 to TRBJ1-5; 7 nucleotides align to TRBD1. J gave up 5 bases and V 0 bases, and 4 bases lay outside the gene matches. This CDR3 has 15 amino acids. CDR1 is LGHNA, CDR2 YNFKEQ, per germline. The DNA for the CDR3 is TGTGCCAGCAGCCAAGAGGAACAGGGGCATCAGCCCCAGCATTTT. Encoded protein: CASSQEEQGHQPQHF.

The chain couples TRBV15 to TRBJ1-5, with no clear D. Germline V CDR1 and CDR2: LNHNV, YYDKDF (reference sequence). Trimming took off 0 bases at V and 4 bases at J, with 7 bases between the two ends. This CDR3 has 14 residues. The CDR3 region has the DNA TGTGCCACCAGCAGAGATCCCAAAAATCAGCCCCAGCATTTT. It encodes CATSRDPKNQPQHF. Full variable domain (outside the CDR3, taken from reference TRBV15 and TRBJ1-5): DAMVIQNPRYQVTQFGKPVTLSCSQTLNHNVMYWYQQKSSQAPKLLFHYYDKDFNNEADTPDNFQSRRPNTSFCFLDIRSPGLGDTAMYLCATSRDPKNQPQHFGDGTRLSIL.

The CDR3 region has the DNA TGTGCCAGCAGTTACTGGGGGACAGGAAGCGATTCACCCCTCCACTTT. Amino acid sequence: CASSYWGTGSDSPLHF. The rearrangement links TRBV6-5 to TRBJ1-6; TRBD1 matches at 8 bases. The V gene's germline CDR1 is MNHEY and CDR2 SVGAGI. Trimming cost V 1 base and J 8 bases; bases outside gene matches: 7. The CDR3 is 16 amino acids.

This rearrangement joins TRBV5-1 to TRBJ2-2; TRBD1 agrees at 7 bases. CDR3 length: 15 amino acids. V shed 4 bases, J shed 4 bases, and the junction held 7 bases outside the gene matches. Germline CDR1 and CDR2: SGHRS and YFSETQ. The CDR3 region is CASSPTGLGTGELFF. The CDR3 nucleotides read TGCGCCAGCAGCCCGACAGGGTTGGGCACCGGGGAGCTGTTTTTT.

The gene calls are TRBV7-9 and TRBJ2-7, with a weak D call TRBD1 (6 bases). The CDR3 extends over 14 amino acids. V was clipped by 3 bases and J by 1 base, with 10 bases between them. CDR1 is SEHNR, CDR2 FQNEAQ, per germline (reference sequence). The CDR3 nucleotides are TGTGCCAGCAGCTTGGGGACAACATCCTACGAGCAGTACTTC. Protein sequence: CASSLGTTSYEQYF.

The CDR3 protein is CSVEEGQGARNTIYF. For the CDR3, the DNA is TGCAGCGTTGAAGAGGGCCAGGGGGCAAGAAACACCATATATTTT. The chain carries TRBV29-1 and TRBJ1-3; 8 nucleotides agree with TRBD1. CDR3 length equals 15 residues. Germline V lookup: CDR1 SQVTM, CDR2 ANQGSEA. V lost 0 bases and J lost 5; bases outside the gene matches: 6.

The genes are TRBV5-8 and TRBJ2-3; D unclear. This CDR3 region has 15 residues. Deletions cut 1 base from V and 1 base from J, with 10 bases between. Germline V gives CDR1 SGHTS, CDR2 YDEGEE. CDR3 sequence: CASSLQSLGTDTQYF. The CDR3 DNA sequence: TGTGCCAGCAGCTTGCAGAGCTTGGGCACAGATACGCAGTATTTT.

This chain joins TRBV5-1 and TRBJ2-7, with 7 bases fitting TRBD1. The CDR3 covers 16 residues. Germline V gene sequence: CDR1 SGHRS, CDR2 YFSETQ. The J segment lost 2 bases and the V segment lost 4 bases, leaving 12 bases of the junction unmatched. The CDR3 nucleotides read TGCGCCAGCAGCGAACAACCGGGACAGAGTGCCTACGAGCAGTACTTC. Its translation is CASSEQPGQSAYEQYF. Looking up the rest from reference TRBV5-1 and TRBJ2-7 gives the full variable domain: KAGVTQTPRYLIKTRGQQVTLSCSPISGHRSVSWYQQTPGQGLQFLFEYFSETQRNKGNFPGRFSGRQFSNSRSEMNVSTLELGDSALYLCASSEQPGQSAYEQYFGPGTRLTVT.

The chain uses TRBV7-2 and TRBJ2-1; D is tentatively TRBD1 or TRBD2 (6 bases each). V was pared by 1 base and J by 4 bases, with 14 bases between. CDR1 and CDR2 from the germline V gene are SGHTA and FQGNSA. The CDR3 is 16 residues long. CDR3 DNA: TGTGCCAGCAGCTTAGTTTCTCGGGGGCCTTACAATGAGCAGTTCTTC. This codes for CASSLVSRGPYNEQFF.

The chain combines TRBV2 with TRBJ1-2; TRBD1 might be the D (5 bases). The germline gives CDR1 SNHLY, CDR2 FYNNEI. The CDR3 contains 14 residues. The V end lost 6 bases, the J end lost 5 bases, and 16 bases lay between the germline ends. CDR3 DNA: TGTGCCAGCAGCGCAGGGATAGGGCGGTATGGCTACACCTTC. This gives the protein CASSAGIGRYGYTF.

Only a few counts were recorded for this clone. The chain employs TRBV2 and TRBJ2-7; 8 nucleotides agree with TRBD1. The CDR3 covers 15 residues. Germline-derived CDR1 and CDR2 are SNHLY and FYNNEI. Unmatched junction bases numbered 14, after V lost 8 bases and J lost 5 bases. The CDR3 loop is CASCILRDRQDEQYF. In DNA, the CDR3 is TGTGCCAGCTGCATACTCCGGGACAGGCAGGACGAGCAGTACTTC.

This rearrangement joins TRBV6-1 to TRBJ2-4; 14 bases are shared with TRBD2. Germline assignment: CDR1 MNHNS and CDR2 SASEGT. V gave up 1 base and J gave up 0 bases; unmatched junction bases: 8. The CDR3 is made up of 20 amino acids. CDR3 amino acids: CASSEVPGLAGVLAKNIQYF. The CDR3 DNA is TGTGCCAGCAGTGAAGTGCCGGGACTAGCGGGGGTGTTAGCCAAAAACATTCAGTACTTC.

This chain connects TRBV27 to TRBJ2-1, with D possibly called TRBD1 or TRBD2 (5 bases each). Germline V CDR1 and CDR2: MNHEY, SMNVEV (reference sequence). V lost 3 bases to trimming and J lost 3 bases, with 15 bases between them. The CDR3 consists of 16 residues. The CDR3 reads CASSFEGRVDYNEQFF. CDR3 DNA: TGTGCCAGCAGTTTCGAGGGCAGGGTCGACTACAATGAGCAGTTCTTC.